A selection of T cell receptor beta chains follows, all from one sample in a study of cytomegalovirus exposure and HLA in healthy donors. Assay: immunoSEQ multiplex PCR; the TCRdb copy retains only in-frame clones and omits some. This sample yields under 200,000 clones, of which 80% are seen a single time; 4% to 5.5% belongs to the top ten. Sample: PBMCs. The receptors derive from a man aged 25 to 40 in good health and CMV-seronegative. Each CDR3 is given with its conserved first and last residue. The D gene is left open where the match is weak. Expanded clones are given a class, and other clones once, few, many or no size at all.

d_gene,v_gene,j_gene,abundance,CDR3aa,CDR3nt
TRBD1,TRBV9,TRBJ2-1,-,CASSDPGQGNNEQFF,TGTGCCAGCAGCGACCCGGGACAGGGAAACAATGAGCAGTTCTTC
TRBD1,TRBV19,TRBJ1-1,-,CASKPGQGATEAFF,TGTGCCAGTAAACCGGGACAGGGTGCCACTGAAGCTTTCTTT
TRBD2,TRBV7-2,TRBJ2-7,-,CASSWGLAREQYF,TGTGCCAGCAGCTGGGGACTAGCGCGGGAGCAGTACTTC
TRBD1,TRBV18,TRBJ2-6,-,CASSLQGVSGANVLTF,TGTGCCAGCTCACTCCAGGGGGTCTCTGGGGCCAACGTCCTGACTTTC
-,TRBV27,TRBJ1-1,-,CASYRVNTEAFF,TGTGCCAGCTACAGGGTTAACACTGAAGCTTTCTTT
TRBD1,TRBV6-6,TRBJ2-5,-,CASSYTGGRETQYF,TGTGCCAGCAGTTATACAGGGGGCCGGGAGACCCAGTACTTC
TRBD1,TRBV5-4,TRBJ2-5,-,CASSPDRGEGETQYF,TGTGCCAGCAGCCCGGACAGGGGGGAAGGAGAGACCCAGTACTTC
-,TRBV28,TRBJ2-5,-,CASSSLRGGETQYF,TGTGCCAGCAGTTCCCTCAGGGGAGGGGAGACCCAGTACTTC
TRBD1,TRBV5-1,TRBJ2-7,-,CASSLAGTGGYEQYF,TGCGCCAGCAGCTTGGCCGGGACAGGGGGTTACGAGCAGTACTTC
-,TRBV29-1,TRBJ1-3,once,CSVVTPPDTIYF,TGCAGCGTTGTGACACCACCGGACACCATATATTTT
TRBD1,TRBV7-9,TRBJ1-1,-,CASSPYPRGRNTEAFF,TGTGCCAGCAGCCCTTACCCCAGGGGGCGAAACACTGAAGCTTTCTTT
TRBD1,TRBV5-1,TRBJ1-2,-,CASSFEDRADYGYTF,TGCGCCAGCAGCTTCGAGGACAGGGCAGACTATGGCTACACCTTC
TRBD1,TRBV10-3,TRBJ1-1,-,CAIRTGTGGIQTAFF,TGTGCCATCAGGACCGGGACAGGGGGCATTCAAACGGCTTTCTTT
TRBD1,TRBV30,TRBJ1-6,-,CAWTNRGRSWTPLHF,TGTGCCTGGACCAACAGGGGGCGAAGTTGGACACCCCTCCACTTT
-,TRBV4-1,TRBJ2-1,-,CASSPGNEQFF,TGCGCCAGCAGCCCGGGTAATGAGCAGTTCTTC
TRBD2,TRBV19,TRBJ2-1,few,CASSPPRGGGPTGEQFF,TGTGCCAGTAGTCCACCCCGGGGGGGAGGGCCGACAGGCGAGCAGTTCTTC
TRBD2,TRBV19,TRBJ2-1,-,CASSRLAETYNEQFF,TGTGCCAGTAGTCGACTAGCGGAGACCTACAATGAGCAGTTCTTC
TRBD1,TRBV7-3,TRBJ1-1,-,CASSSGAGGGIEAFF,TGTGCCAGCAGCTCAGGGGCAGGGGGAGGCATTGAAGCTTTCTTT
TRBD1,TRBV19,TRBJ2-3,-,CASSHRQGRSDTQYF,TGTGCCAGTAGTCACCGACAGGGAAGGTCAGATACGCAGTATTTT
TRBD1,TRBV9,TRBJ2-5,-,CASSAIGGESQYF,TGTGCCAGCAGCGCCATAGGGGGCGAAAGCCAGTACTTC
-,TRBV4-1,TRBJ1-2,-,CASSQDLRDKDYTF,TGCGCCAGCAGCCAAGACCTAAGGGACAAGGACTACACCTTC
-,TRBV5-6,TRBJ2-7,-,CASSLDRKRYSYEQYF,TGTGCCAGCAGCTTGGATAGGAAGCGGTACTCCTACGAGCAGTACTTC
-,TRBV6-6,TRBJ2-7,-,CASSYEGNEQYF,TGTGCCAGCAGTTATGAGGGCAACGAGCAGTACTTC
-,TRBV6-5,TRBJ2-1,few,CASSNLNEQFF,TGTGCCAGCAGTAATCTAAATGAGCAGTTCTTC
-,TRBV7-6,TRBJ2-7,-,CASSRSQTGLRGYEQYF,TGTGCCAGCAGCCGAAGCCAAACAGGATTAAGGGGCTACGAGCAGTACTTC
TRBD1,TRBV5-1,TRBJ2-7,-,CASSKTSSDLRGTSYEQYF,TGCGCCAGCAGCAAGACGTCCTCTGACCTCAGGGGGACCTCCTACGAGCAGTACTTC
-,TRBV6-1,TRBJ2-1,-,CASKGGPYNEQFF,TGTGCCAGCAAGGGGGGGCCCTACAATGAGCAGTTCTTC
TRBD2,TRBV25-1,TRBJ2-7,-,CASCLAGVDEQYF,TGTGCCAGTTGCCTAGCGGGAGTCGACGAGCAGTACTTC
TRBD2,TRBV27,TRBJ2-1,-,CASSLVGTSGSNEQFF,TGTGCCAGCAGTTTAGTCGGGACTAGCGGATCCAATGAGCAGTTCTTC
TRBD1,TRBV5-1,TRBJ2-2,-,CASSPSGQGSAGELFF,TGCGCCAGCAGCCCATCGGGACAGGGTAGTGCCGGGGAGCTGTTTTTT
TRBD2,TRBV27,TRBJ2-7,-,CASSPGGYEQYF,TGTGCCAGCAGTCCGGGGGGCTACGAGCAGTACTTC
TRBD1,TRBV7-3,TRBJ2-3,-,CASSPRLGGTGTQYF,TGTGCCAGCAGCCCCCGACTAGGGGGGACAGGTACGCAGTATTTT
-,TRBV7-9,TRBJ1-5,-,CASRLAGDNQPQHF,TGTGCCAGCAGACTCGCAGGGGACAATCAGCCCCAGCATTTT
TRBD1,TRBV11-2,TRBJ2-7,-,CASSSTKDRAGWEQYF,TGTGCCAGCAGCTCGACAAAGGACAGGGCGGGCTGGGAGCAGTACTTC
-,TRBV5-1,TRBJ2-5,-,CASSVQAQETQYF,TGCGCCAGCAGCGTACAGGCTCAAGAGACCCAGTACTTC
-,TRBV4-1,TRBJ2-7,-,CASSQEGEGWGHDEQYF,TGCGCCAGCAGCCAGGAAGGGGAGGGGTGGGGGCATGACGAGCAGTACTTC
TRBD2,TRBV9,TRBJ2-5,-,CASSVGGSGGFQETQYF,TGTGCCAGCAGCGTAGGAGGAAGCGGGGGGTTCCAAGAGACCCAGTACTTC
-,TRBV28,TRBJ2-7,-,CASSPGTYEQYF,TGTGCCAGCAGTCCCGGGACCTACGAGCAGTACTTC
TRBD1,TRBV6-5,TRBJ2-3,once,CASSSTGAYTDTQYF,TGTGCCAGCAGCAGTACAGGGGCGTACACAGATACGCAGTATTTT
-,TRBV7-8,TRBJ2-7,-,CASSLGVGRVF,TGTGCCAGCAGCTTAGGGGTGGGTCGGGTCTTC
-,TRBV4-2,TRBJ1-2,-,CASSQDAGGEASGYTF,TGTGCCAGCAGCCAAGATGCTGGAGGGGAAGCATCTGGCTACACCTTC
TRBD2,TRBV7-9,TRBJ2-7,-,CSSSPGLAGDSYEQYF,TGTTCCAGCAGCCCCGGACTAGCGGGAGACTCCTACGAGCAGTACTTC
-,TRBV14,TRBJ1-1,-,CASSQVVITEAFF,TGTGCCAGCAGCCAAGTCGTTATCACTGAAGCTTTCTTT
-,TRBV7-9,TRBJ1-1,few,CASSLSRVLGTEAFF,TGTGCCAGCAGCCTTTCCAGGGTATTAGGGACTGAAGCTTTCTTT
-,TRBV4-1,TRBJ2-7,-,CASSLPTGEQYF,TGCGCCAGCAGCCTCCCGACCGGGGAGCAGTACTTC
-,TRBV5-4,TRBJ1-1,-,CASSQRGFGNTEAFF,TGTGCCAGCAGCCAAAGGGGGTTTGGGAACACTGAAGCTTTCTTT
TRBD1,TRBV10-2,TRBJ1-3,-,CASRGTATSGNTIYF,TGCGCCAGCAGGGGGACAGCCACCTCTGGAAACACCATATATTTT
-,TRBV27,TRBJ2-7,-,CASSLGRMNEQYF,TGTGCCAGCAGTTTGGGCAGAATGAACGAGCAGTACTTC
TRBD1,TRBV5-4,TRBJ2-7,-,CASSSAPGTGGSEQYF,TGTGCCAGCAGCTCCGCCCCGGGGACAGGGGGAAGCGAGCAGTACTTC
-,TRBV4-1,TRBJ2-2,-,CASRGPGELFF,TGCGCCAGCAGGGGGCCCGGGGAGCTGTTTTTT
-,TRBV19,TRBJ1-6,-,CASQAHSSSPLHF,TGTGCCTCTCAGGCACATTCGAGTTCACCCCTCCACTTT
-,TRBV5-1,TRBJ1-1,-,CASSYRGGGTEAFF,TGCGCCAGCAGCTACAGAGGGGGGGGGACTGAAGCTTTCTTT
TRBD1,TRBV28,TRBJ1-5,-,CASSLRTGRQPQHF,TGTGCCAGCAGTTTAAGGACAGGGAGACAGCCCCAGCATTTT
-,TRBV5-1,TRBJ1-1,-,CASSPGQLEAFF,TGCGCCAGCAGCCCCGGACAGCTTGAAGCTTTCTTT
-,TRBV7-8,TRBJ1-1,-,CASSLVTPRENTEAFF,TGTGCCAGCAGCTTAGTAACCCCCCGGGAGAACACTGAAGCTTTCTTT